The 19 T cell receptor beta chains below come from one sample, sequenced in a study of Tregs in tolerant kidney transplant recipients (dated by TCRdb to the late 2010s). Libraries were constructed by the immunoSEQ multiplex PCR assay. The table comes from immuneACCESS by way of TCRdb, which keeps in-frame sequences with V and J called. Part of the clones is missing from these tables; in studies checked, under half for an unresolved V gene and the rest for unknown reasons. The sample profile shows 120,000 or so clones; roughly nine tenths of them were found once. The ten largest make up around 0.6% of the sample. Material for sequencing was CD4+ T cells from blood. The source of these receptors is a human donor in good health.

The chain employs TRBV7-9 and TRBJ2-7, with TRBD1 matching over 8 bases. The CDR3 sequence is 12 residues long. Looked up from germline, CDR1 is SEHNR and CDR2 is FQNEAQ (reference sequence). Trimming at V came to 3 bases and at J to 13 bases, leaving 8 bases not matched to a gene. The CDR3 loop reads CASSFSQGDPYF. CDR3 coding DNA: TGTGCCAGCAGCTTCTCACAGGGGGATCCTTACTTC.

Here the CDR3 DNA reads TGTGCCAGCAGCTTGGGGACTGGGAGTTTTTACAATGAGCAGTTCTTC. Translated, it gives CASSLGTGSFYNEQFF. The V and J genes are TRBV7-8 and TRBJ2-1; TRBD2 might be the D (6 bases). V shed 3 bases and J shed 4 bases, with 16 bases lying between them. The CDR3 length is 16 residues. The germline V gene encodes CDR1 SGHVS and CDR2 FQNEAQ.

This rearrangement joins TRBV5-5 to TRBJ2-5; maybe TRBD1 (6 bases). The CDR3 consists of 15 residues. Trimming shortened V by 4 bases and J by 0 bases, and 13 bases separated the two germline ends. The germline V gene encodes CDR1 SGHKS and CDR2 YYEKEE (reference sequence). CDR3 sequence: CASSVVTGYQETQYF. CDR3 bases: TGTGCCAGCAGCGTGGTAACAGGGTACCAAGAGACCCAGTACTTC.

This chain connects TRBV18 to TRBJ2-7; the match to TRBD2 covers 10 bases. CDR1 and CDR2 from the germline V gene are KGHSH and LQKENI. V dropped 3 bases and J dropped 1; count of bases not matched to a gene: 9. The CDR3 extends over 17 amino acids. Written as DNA, the CDR3 is TGTGCCAGCTCACCTTTCCTAGCGGGAGAAGCGTCCTACGAGCAGTACTTC. It is translated as CASSPFLAGEASYEQYF. The whole variable domain, remainder taken from reference TRBV18 and TRBJ2-7, is NAGVMQNPRHLVRRRGQEARLRCSPMKGHSHVYWYRQLPEEGLKFMVYLQKENIIDESGMPKERFSAEFPKEGPSILRIQQVVRGDSAAYFCASSPFLAGEASYEQYFGPGTRLTVT.

The V and J genes are TRBV18 and TRBJ2-2; TRBD2 agrees at 12 bases. The V gene end was trimmed by 6 bases and the J gene end by 7 bases; junction bases not matched to a gene: 12. Germline assignment: CDR1 KGHSH and CDR2 LQKENI. The CDR3 has 17 residues. The CDR3: CASSQQRLAGDSGELFF. Here the CDR3 DNA reads TGTGCCAGCTCCCAACAAAGACTAGCGGGAGACAGCGGGGAGCTGTTTTTT. The full variable domain, completed using reference TRBV18 and TRBJ2-2, is NAGVMQNPRHLVRRRGQEARLRCSPMKGHSHVYWYRQLPEEGLKFMVYLQKENIIDESGMPKERFSAEFPKEGPSILRIQQVVRGDSAAYFCASSQQRLAGDSGELFFGEGSRLTVL.

This chain links TRBV4-2 with TRBJ2-5; TRBD1 aligns across 8 bases. V shed 0 bases and J 2 bases; nucleotides not matched to a gene: 8. CDR3 size: 17 residues. Germline CDR1 reads LGHNA; CDR2 reads YNFKEQ. CDR3 residues: CASSQEAVHRGQETQYF. The CDR3 DNA is TGTGCCAGCAGCCAAGAGGCGGTTCACAGGGGGCAAGAGACCCAGTACTTC.

The V and J genes are TRBV5-8 and TRBJ1-3; D is possibly TRBD1 (6 bases). The CDR3 extends over 16 amino acids. V dropped 4 bases and J dropped 0 bases, with 14 bases sitting between them. In germline, CDR1 is SGHTS, CDR2 YDEGEE. CDR3 in amino acids: CASSLGGLRSGNTIYF. CDR3 in DNA: TGTGCCAGCAGCCTCGGGGGGCTTCGCTCTGGAAACACCATATATTTT.

This clone appeared a single time. This chain links TRBV5-1 with TRBJ2-1; 7 bases align to TRBD1. The CDR3 covers 13 residues. Germline lookup yields CDR1 SGHRS and CDR2 YFSETQ. V shed 3 bases, J shed 4 bases, and the junction held 1 base outside the gene matches. The CDR3, as DNA: TGCGCCAGCAGCTCACAGGGGTACAATGAGCAGTTCTTC. This translates into CASSSQGYNEQFF.

The chain uses TRBV7-2 and TRBJ2-2; TRBD2 might be the D (5 bases). Germline V gene data show CDR1 as SGHTA and CDR2 as FQGNSA. The CDR3 spans 15 residues. The V end lost 5 bases, the J end lost 0 bases, and 10 bases lay between the germline ends. The CDR3: CASSATRTNTGELFF. The CDR3 region has the DNA TGTGCCAGCAGCGCTACTAGGACGAACACCGGGGAGCTGTTTTTT.

The chain employs TRBV6-5 and TRBJ1-2; 8 nucleotides match TRBD1. The CDR3 spans 14 residues. V gave up 2 bases and J gave up 8 bases; unmatched junction bases: 7. Looked up from germline, CDR1 is MNHEY and CDR2 is SVGAGI. The CDR3 spells CASSYAAGGAGYTF. CDR3 nucleotide sequence: TGTGCCAGCAGTTACGCCGCAGGGGGCGCGGGCTACACCTTC.

V is TRBV2 and J is TRBJ1-3, with a possible D match to TRBD1 (5 bases). Deletions cut 6 bases from V and 0 bases from J, with 12 bases between. Germline V lookup: CDR1 SNHLY, CDR2 FYNNEI. The CDR3 consists of 15 residues. CDR3 amino acids: CASSGGRNSGNTIYF. CDR3 bases: TGTGCCAGCAGCGGGGGACGGAACTCTGGAAACACCATATATTTT.

The chain is built from TRBV15 and TRBJ2-1; possible D gene TRBD2, 6 bases. The CDR3 runs 15 residues. Germline assignment: CDR1 LNHNV and CDR2 YYDKDF (reference sequence). V was clipped by 2 bases and J by 0 bases, with 8 bases between them. The CDR3 reads CATSRPGSSYNEQFF. In nucleotides, the CDR3 is TGTGCCACCAGCAGACCCGGGAGCTCCTACAATGAGCAGTTCTTC.

The rearrangement joins TRBV12-2 to TRBJ1-1. TRBV12-2 is recorded as a pseudogene. This CDR3 spans 18 amino acids. The CDR3 region is CASRLIMEPTDQHGKAFF. The DNA for the CDR3 is TGTGCAAGTCGCTTAATAATGGAACCTACAGACCAACACGGGAAAGCTTTCTTT.

The chain joins TRBV4-2 to TRBJ2-2, with 8 bases lining up with TRBD2. Germline V lookup: CDR1 LGHNA, CDR2 YNFKEQ. This CDR3 spans 14 amino acids. V lost 9 bases to trimming and J lost 4 bases; unmatched junction nucleotides: 7. This CDR3 reads CASRGGSSTGELFF. The DNA of the CDR3 is TGTGCCAGTCGGGGGGGTTCGAGCACCGGGGAGCTGTTTTTT.

V gene TRBV2 combines with J gene TRBJ1-1, with D tentatively TRBD1 (5 bases). The V gene's germline CDR1 is SNHLY and CDR2 FYNNEI. The CDR3 has 14 amino acids. Between the trimmed V and J ends, which lost 4 bases and 4 bases, there was a span of 13 bases. The CDR3 DNA reads TGTGCCAGCAGTGTTCAGGGCCCCAGCACTGAAGCTTTCTTT. Translating gives CASSVQGPSTEAFF.

This rearrangement joins TRBV6-5 to TRBJ2-7; unclear D gene. The V gene lost 6 bases and the J gene lost 2 bases, with 11 bases spanning the gap. The CDR3 is 13 amino acids. In germline, CDR1 is MNHEY, CDR2 SVGAGI. The CDR3 coding sequence is TGTGCCAGCAGCACCATCCCACCCTACGAGCAGTACTTC. It yields the protein CASSTIPPYEQYF.

The rearrangement joins TRBV4-1 to TRBJ2-7, with D perhaps matching TRBD2 (6 bases). Trimming took off 3 bases at V and 5 bases at J, with 11 bases between the two ends. Germline CDR1 MGHRA, CDR2 YSYEKL. CDR3 length equals 13 residues. The CDR3 is CASSQPGDNEQYF. For the CDR3, the DNA is TGCGCCAGCAGCCAGCCGGGAGACAACGAGCAGTACTTC.

This rearrangement joins TRBV7-9 to TRBJ1-1, with TRBD1 identical over 8 bases. Germline-derived CDR1 and CDR2 are SEHNR and FQNEAQ (reference sequence). The CDR3 sequence is 15 residues long. V shed 5 bases, J shed 0 bases, and the junction held 5 bases outside the gene matches. The CDR3 DNA reads TGTGCCAGCAGCCACTGGGACAGGTTGAACACTGAAGCTTTCTTT. It yields the protein CASSHWDRLNTEAFF. The whole variable domain, filled in from reference TRBV7-9 and TRBJ1-1, reads DTGVSQNPRHKITKRGQNVTFRCDPISEHNRLYWYRQTLGQGPEFLTYFQNEAQLEKSRLLSDRFSAERPKGSFSTLEIQRTEQGDSAMYLCASSHWDRLNTEAFFGQGTRLTVV.

In its sample, this clone was seen once. This rearrangement joins TRBV19 to TRBJ1-5; 8 bases align to TRBD1. The CDR3 covers 17 residues. Germline assignment: CDR1 LNHDA and CDR2 SQIVND (reference sequence). V gave up 6 bases and J gave up 0 bases; unmatched junction bases: 10. The CDR3: CASRITGTGYSNQPQHF. The CDR3 nucleotides are TGTGCCAGTAGGATCACCGGGACAGGCTATAGCAATCAGCCCCAGCATTTT.